The 15 T cell receptor beta chains given below trace back to one sample, sequenced in a study of technical replicates of blood from several donors. The data were produced by immunoSEQ multiplex PCR, yet TCRdb's version contains in-frame clones alone and is incomplete. The data contain approximately 70,000 clones, roughly nine tenths of them singletons. Sequenced sample: T cells isolated from PBMCs. The receptors come from a human donor in good health.

The rearrangement joins TRBV18 to TRBJ2-1; 8 bases map to TRBD1. Germline loops: CDR1 KGHSH, CDR2 LQKENI. This CDR3 is built from 16 residues. V shed 5 bases, J shed 3 bases, and the junction held 9 bases outside the gene matches. CDR3 nucleotide sequence: TGTGCCAGCTCAGCCGGACAGGGTAAGGGCTACAATGAGCAGTTCTTC. Translation: CASSAGQGKGYNEQFF. The full variable domain, in which reference TRBV18 and TRBJ2-1 provide the parts outside the CDR3, is NAGVMQNPRHLVRRRGQEARLRCSPMKGHSHVYWYRQLPEEGLKFMVYLQKENIIDESGMPKERFSAEFPKEGPSILRIQQVVRGDSAAYFCASSAGQGKGYNEQFFGPGTRLTVL.

This sequence joins TRBV11-3 and TRBJ2-1, with D unresolved. The CDR3 sequence is 11 residues long. V lost 5 bases and J lost 9, with 8 bases in between. Germline CDR1 SGHNT, CDR2 YENEEA. CDR3 sequence reads: CASSVLTEQFF. In nucleotides, the CDR3 is TGTGCCAGCAGCGTACTCACTGAGCAGTTCTTC. The whole variable domain, filled in from reference TRBV11-3 and TRBJ2-1, reads EAGVVQSPRYKIIEKKQPVAFWCNPISGHNTLYWYLQNLGQGPELLIRYENEEAVDDSQLPKDRFSAERLKGVDSTLKIQPAELGDSAVYLCASSVLTEQFFGPGTRLTVL.

This clone occurred a few times. V is TRBV9 and J is TRBJ2-6; maybe TRBD1 (5 bases). This CDR3 contains 15 residues. V was shortened by 0 bases and J by 1 base, with 5 bases between the two germline ends. Germline CDR1 reads SGDLS; CDR2 reads YYNGEE. CDR3 in amino acids: CASSVAGSGANVLTF. CDR3 bases: TGTGCCAGCAGCGTAGCAGGGTCTGGGGCCAACGTCCTGACTTTC.

This chain uses TRBV2 with TRBJ2-1; TRBD2 matches 12 bases. This CDR3 region has 14 residues. Trimming removed 6 bases from V and 7 bases from J; junction bases left unmatched: 4. Per the germline V gene, CDR1 is SNHLY and CDR2 is FYNNEI. The CDR3 protein is CASSLAGGGNEQFF. CDR3 DNA sequence: TGTGCCAGCAGCCTAGCGGGGGGGGGTAATGAGCAGTTCTTC.

V usage is TRBV28 and J usage is TRBJ2-7; D might be TRBD1 (5 bases). From germline, CDR1 is MDHEN and CDR2 SYDVKM. V dropped 3 bases and J dropped 1 base, with 10 bases sitting between them. The CDR3 is 14 residues long. The DNA for the CDR3 is TGTGCCAGCAGTTTGGCCAGGGCTTCCTACGAGCAGTACTTC. It is translated as CASSLARASYEQYF.

The chain is built from TRBV28 and TRBJ2-1; 10 bases are a match to TRBD2. The CDR3 is 15 residues long. Trimming cost V 2 bases and J 4 bases; bases outside gene matches: 2. Germline V gives CDR1 MDHEN, CDR2 SYDVKM. The CDR3 DNA sequence: TGTGCCAGCAGTTTAGGGACTAGCGTTTACAATGAGCAGTTCTTC. Translated, it gives CASSLGTSVYNEQFF.

V gene TRBV20-1 combines with J gene TRBJ2-7; D is unresolved. Germline V CDR1 and CDR2: DFQATT, SNEGSKA (reference sequence). CDR3 size: 11 residues. V shed 5 bases and J shed 6 bases, with 11 bases lying between them. CDR3 sequence (DNA): TGCAGTGCTTCTAGAAGACGCGAGCAGTACTTC. As protein: CSASRRREQYF.

This chain joins TRBV30 and TRBJ2-1, with 10 bases lining up with TRBD2. V trimming: 3 bases; J trimming: 7 bases; junction bases outside the gene matches: 3. CDR1 is GTSNPN and CDR2 is SVGIG in the germline V gene (reference sequence). This CDR3 spans 13 amino acids. The CDR3 DNA follows: TGTGCCTGGAGAAGCGGGAGGGTAAATGAGCAGTTCTTC. It is translated as CAWRSGRVNEQFF.

The rearrangement links TRBV27 to TRBJ1-2, with TRBD1 matching 7 bases. Germline CDR1 MNHEY, CDR2 SMNVEV (reference sequence). The CDR3 loop spans 14 amino acids. Trimming removed 4 bases from V and 8 bases from J; junction bases left unmatched: 10. The CDR3 sequence is CASSSHTGVLGYTF. The CDR3 region has the DNA TGTGCCAGCAGTTCCCATACAGGGGTCTTAGGCTACACCTTC.

This clone appeared once. The rearrangement links TRBV7-2 to TRBJ1-5, with 7 nucleotides matching TRBD1. The CDR3 extends over 14 amino acids. The germline CDR1 and CDR2 sequences are SGHTA and FQGNSA. The V gene end was trimmed by 6 bases and the J gene end by 1 base; junction bases not matched to a gene: 3. The DNA of the CDR3 is TGTGCCAGCAGAACGACAGGGAGCAATCAGCCCCAGCATTTT. This gives the protein CASRTTGSNQPQHF.

This chain links TRBV6-6 with TRBJ2-7; D not certain. CDR1 is MNHNY, CDR2 SVGAGI, per germline (reference sequence). V was trimmed by 0 bases and J by 3 bases, leaving 9 bases between them. CDR3 length: 14 residues. CDR3 in DNA: TGTGCCAGCAGTTACTCGAAGAGTCTCTACGAGCAGTACTTC. This gives the protein CASSYSKSLYEQYF.

This chain uses TRBV9 with TRBJ2-7; TRBD1 matches at 9 bases. V trimming: 4 bases; J trimming: 2 bases; junction bases outside the gene matches: 10. In germline, CDR1 is SGDLS, CDR2 YYNGEE. This CDR3 is built from 16 residues. Written as DNA, the CDR3 is TGTGCCAGCAGCTCCACCCCGGGACAGGGCACCTACGAGCAGTACTTC. Encoded protein: CASSSTPGQGTYEQYF. Together with reference TRBV9 and TRBJ2-7, the CDR3 gives the full variable domain: DSGVTQTPKHLITATGQRVTLRCSPRSGDLSVYWYQQSLDQGLQFLIQYYNGEERAKGNILERFSAQQFPDLHSELNLSSLELGDSALYFCASSSTPGQGTYEQYFGPGTRLTVT.

The chain combines TRBV23-1 with TRBJ1-4, with D possibly matching TRBD1 (5 bases). TRBV23-1 is classed as an ORF, of uncertain function. V lost 6 bases, J lost 0 bases, and 14 bases lay in between. The CDR3 has 16 residues. CDR3 sequence reads: CASSRSGVATNEKLFF. The CDR3 DNA reads TGCGCCAGCAGCCGGTCGGGGGTTGCAACTAATGAAAAACTGTTTTTT.

CDR3 protein: CASREPSGTTEAFF. The CDR3 coding sequence is TGTGCCAGCAGAGAACCCTCGGGGACAACTGAAGCTTTCTTT. V usage is TRBV27 and J usage is TRBJ1-1, with D possibly being TRBD1 (6 bases). This CDR3 contains 14 residues. V was clipped by 6 bases and J by 5 bases, with 16 bases between them. The germline CDR1 and CDR2 sequences are MNHEY and SMNVEV (reference sequence).

The V call is TRBV5-1, the J call TRBJ2-6, with D maybe TRBD2 (5 bases). CDR3 length equals 16 residues. V shed 3 bases and J shed 0 bases, with 10 bases lying between them. Germline CDR1 is SGHRS and CDR2 is YFSETQ. The CDR3 DNA is TGCGCCAGCAGCTCCAGAGGAGGCTCTGGGGCCAACGTCCTGACTTTC. Amino acid sequence: CASSSRGGSGANVLTF. Full variable domain (remainder filled in from reference TRBV5-1 and TRBJ2-6): KAGVTQTPRYLIKTRGQQVTLSCSPISGHRSVSWYQQTPGQGLQFLFEYFSETQRNKGNFPGRFSGRQFSNSRSEMNVSTLELGDSALYLCASSSRGGSGANVLTFGAGSRLTVL.